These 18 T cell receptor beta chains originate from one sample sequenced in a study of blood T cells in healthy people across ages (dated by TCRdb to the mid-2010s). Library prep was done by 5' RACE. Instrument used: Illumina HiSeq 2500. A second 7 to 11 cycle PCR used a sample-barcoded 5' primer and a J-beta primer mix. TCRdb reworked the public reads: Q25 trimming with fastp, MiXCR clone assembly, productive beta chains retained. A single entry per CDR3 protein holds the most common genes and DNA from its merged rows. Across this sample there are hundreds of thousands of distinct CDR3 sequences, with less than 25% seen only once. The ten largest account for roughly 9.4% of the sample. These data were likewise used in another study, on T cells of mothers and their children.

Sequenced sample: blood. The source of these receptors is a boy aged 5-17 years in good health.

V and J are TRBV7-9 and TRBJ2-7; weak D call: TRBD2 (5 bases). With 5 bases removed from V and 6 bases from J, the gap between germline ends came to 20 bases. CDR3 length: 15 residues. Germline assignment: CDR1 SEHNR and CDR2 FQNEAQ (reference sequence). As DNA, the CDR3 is TGTGCCAGCAGCCTAGGTGGGCTAGCCCCTAGCGAGCAGTACTTC. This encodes CASSLGGLAPSEQYF.

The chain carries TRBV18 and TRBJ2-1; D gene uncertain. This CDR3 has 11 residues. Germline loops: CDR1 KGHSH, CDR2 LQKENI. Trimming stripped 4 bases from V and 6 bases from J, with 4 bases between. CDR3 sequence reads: CASSHSNEQFF. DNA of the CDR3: TGTGCCAGCTCACACTCCAATGAGCAGTTCTTC. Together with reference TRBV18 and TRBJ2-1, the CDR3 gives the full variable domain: NAGVMQNPRHLVRRRGQEARLRCSPMKGHSHVYWYRQLPEEGLKFMVYLQKENIIDESGMPKERFSAEFPKEGPSILRIQQVVRGDSAAYFCASSHSNEQFFGPGTRLTVL.

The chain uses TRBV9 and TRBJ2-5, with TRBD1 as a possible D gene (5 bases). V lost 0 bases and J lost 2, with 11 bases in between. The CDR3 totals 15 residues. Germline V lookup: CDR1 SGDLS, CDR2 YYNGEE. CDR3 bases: TGTGCCAGCAGCGTAGCGCAAGGGGTACAAGAGACCCAGTACTTC. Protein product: CASSVAQGVQETQYF.

The CDR3 DNA is TGTGCCACCTGGGCGGCACAGGGCTTTAATGAGCAGTTCTTC. Translated: CATWAAQGFNEQFF. The chain recombines TRBV24-1 with TRBJ2-1, with D perhaps TRBD1 (6 bases). Germline V gives CDR1 KGHDR, CDR2 SFDVKD. With 9 bases removed from V and 7 bases from J, the gap between germline ends came to 18 bases. CDR3 length equals 14 residues.

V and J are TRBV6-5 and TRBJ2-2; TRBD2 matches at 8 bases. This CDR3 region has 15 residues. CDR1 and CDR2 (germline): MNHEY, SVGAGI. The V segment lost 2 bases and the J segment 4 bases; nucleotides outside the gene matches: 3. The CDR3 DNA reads TGTGCCAGCAGTTACGTGCGGGGGGCCACCGGGGAGCTGTTTTTT. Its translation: CASSYVRGATGELFF.

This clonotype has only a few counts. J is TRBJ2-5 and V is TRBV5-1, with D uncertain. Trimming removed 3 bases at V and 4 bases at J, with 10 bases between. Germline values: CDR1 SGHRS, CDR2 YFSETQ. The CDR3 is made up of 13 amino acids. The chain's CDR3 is CASSSMGTETQYF. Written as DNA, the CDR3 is TGCGCCAGCAGCTCGATGGGCACAGAGACCCAGTACTTC.

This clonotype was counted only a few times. The CDR3 coding sequence is TGTGCCAGCAGTGACTCGAAGGGTCAGGTGGATACGCAGTATTTT. This gives the protein CASSDSKGQVDTQYF. The chain recombines TRBV6-4 with TRBJ2-3; D unresolved. The CDR3 loop spans 15 amino acids. Germline V CDR1 and CDR2: MRHNA, SNTAGT. Deletions cut 0 bases from V and 6 bases from J, with 13 bases between.

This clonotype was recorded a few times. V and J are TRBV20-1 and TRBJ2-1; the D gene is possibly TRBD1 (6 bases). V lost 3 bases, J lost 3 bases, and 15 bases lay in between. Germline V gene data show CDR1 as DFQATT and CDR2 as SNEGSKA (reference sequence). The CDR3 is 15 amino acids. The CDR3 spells CSARGAGRGYNEQFF. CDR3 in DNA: TGCAGTGCTAGGGGTGCGGGCAGGGGCTACAATGAGCAGTTCTTC.

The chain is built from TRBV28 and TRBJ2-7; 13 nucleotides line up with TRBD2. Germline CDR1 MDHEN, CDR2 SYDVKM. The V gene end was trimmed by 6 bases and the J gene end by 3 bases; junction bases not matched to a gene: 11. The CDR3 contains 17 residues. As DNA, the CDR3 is TGTGCCAGCAGCACTGGACTAGCGGGAGCTACAATCTACGAGCAGTACTTC. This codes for CASSTGLAGATIYEQYF.

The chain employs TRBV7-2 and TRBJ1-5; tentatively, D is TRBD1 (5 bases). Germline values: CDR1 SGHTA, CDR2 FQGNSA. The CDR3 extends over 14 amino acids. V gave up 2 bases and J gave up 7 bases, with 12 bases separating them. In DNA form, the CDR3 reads TGTGCCAGCAGCTTAAGGGGTGTGGGACAGCCCCAGCATTTT. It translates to CASSLRGVGQPQHF.

This chain's CDR3 is CASSLTGVLAGNTIYF. In nucleotides, the CDR3 is TGTGCCAGCAGCCTGACAGGGGTTCTCGCTGGAAACACCATATATTTT. This chain links TRBV27 with TRBJ1-3; TRBD1 agrees at 8 bases. CDR1 and CDR2 (germline): MNHEY, SMNVEV (reference sequence). V dropped 6 bases and J dropped 2; count of bases not matched to a gene: 9. The CDR3 is made up of 16 amino acids.

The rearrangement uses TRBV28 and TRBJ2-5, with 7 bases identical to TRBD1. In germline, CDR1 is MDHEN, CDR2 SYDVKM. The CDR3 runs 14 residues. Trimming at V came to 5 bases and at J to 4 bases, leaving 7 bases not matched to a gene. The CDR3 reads CASSLRQGRETQYF. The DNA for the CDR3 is TGTGCCAGCAGTCTCCGACAGGGTAGAGAGACCCAGTACTTC.

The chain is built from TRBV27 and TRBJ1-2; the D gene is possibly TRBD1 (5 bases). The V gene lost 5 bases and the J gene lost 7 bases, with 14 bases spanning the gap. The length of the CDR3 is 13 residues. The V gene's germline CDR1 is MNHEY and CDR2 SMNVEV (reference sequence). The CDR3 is CASSGLGLAGYTF. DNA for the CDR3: TGTGCCAGCAGTGGTCTGGGACTGGCTGGCTACACCTTC.

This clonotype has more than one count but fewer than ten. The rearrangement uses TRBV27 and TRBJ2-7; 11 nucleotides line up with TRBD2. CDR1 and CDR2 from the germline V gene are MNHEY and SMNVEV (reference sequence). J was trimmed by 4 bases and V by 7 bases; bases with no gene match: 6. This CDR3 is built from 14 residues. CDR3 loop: CASKNRLAGYEQYF. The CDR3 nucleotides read TGTGCCAGCAAGAACAGACTAGCGGGGTACGAGCAGTACTTC.

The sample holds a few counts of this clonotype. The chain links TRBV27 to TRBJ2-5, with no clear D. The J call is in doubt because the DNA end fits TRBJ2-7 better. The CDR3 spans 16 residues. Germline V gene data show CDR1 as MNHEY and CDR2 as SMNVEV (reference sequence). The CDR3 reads CASSPRLTMTTYEQYF. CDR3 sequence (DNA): TGTGCCAGCAGTCCGCGACTGACGATGACGACCTACGAGCAGTACTTC.

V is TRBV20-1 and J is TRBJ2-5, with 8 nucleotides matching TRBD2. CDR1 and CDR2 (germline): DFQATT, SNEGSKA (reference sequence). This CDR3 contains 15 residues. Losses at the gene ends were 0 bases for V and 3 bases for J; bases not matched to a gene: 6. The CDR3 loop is CSARDGSGVKETQYF. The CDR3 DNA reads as TGCAGTGCTAGAGATGGTAGCGGGGTTAAAGAGACCCAGTACTTC.

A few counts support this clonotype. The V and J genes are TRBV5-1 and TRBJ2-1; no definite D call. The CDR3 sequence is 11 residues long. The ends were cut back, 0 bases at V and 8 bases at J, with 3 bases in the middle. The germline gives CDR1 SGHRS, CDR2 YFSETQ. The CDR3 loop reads CASSLEYEQFF. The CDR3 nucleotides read TGCGCCAGCAGCTTGGAGTATGAGCAGTTCTTC.

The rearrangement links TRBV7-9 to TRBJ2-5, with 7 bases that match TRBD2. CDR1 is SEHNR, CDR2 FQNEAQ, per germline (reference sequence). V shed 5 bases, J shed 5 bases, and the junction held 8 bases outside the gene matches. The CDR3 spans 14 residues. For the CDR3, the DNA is TGTGCCAGCAGCCCAAGCGGGAATTCGGAGACCCAGTACTTC. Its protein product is CASSPSGNSETQYF. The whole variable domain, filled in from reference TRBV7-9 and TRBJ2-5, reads DTGVSQNPRHKITKRGQNVTFRCDPISEHNRLYWYRQTLGQGPEFLTYFQNEAQLEKSRLLSDRFSAERPKGSFSTLEIQRTEQGDSAMYLCASSPSGNSETQYFGPGTRLLVL.